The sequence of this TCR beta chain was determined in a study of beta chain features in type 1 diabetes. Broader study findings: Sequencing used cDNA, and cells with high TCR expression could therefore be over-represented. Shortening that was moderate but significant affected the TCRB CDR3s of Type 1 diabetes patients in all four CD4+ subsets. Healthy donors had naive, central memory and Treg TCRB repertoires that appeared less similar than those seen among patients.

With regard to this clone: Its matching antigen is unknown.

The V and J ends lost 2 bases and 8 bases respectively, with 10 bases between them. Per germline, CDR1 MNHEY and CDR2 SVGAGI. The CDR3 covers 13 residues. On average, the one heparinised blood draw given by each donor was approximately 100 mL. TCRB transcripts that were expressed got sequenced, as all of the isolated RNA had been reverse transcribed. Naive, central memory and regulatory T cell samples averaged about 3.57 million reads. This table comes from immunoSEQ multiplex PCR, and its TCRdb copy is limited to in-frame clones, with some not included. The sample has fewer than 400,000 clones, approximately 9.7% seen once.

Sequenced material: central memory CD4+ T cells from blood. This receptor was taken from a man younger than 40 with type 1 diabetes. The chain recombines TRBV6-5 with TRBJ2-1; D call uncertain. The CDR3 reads CASSYPSSYEQFF. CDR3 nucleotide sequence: TGTGCCAGCAGTTACCCGTCGTCTTATGAGCAGTTCTTC.